What follows are 9 T cell receptor beta chains derived from one specimen sequenced in a study of blood T cells in healthy people across ages. A second PCR of roughly 7 to 11 cycles used a sample-barcoded 5' primer and a J-beta primer mix. TCRdb used MiXCR to reprocess the 5' RACE reads, holding one entry per CDR3 protein. The sample shows 700,000 to 950,000 distinct CDR3 sequences, roughly 41% of them seen only once. Material for sequencing was blood. The receptors were sampled from a woman in her sixties or seventies in good health.

The chain combines TRBV7-7 with TRBJ2-1, with D possibly being TRBD2 (7 bases). Deletions cut 3 bases from V and 7 bases from J, with 10 bases between. The CDR3 covers 13 residues. Germline loops: CDR1 SSHAT, CDR2 FNYEAQ (reference sequence). The CDR3 spells CASSLGGPNEQFF. In nucleotides, the CDR3 is TGTGCCAGCAGCTTGGGGGGGCCTAATGAGCAGTTCTTC. Filled out from reference TRBV7-7 and TRBJ2-1, the complete variable domain reads GAGVSQSPRYKVTKRGQDVTLRCDPISSHATLYWYQQALGQGPEFLTYFNYEAQPDKSGLPSDRFSAERPEGSISTLTIQRTEQRDSAMYRCASSLGGPNEQFFGPGTRLTVL.

On this clonotype itself: Being one base from a much bigger clone, this may be a read error. CDR3 residues: CASSQEGTSGLYGQYF. CDR3 sequence (DNA): TGTGCCAGCAGCCAAGAAGGGACTAGCGGGCTCTACGGGCAGTACTTC. This chain links TRBV4-2 with TRBJ2-4; 12 positions match TRBD2. V shed 0 bases and J 13 bases; nucleotides not matched to a gene: 10. The CDR3 consists of 16 residues. Germline CDR1 LGHNA, CDR2 YNFKEQ.

Details on this clonotype: A read error may account for a junction end that differs from germline. This chain links TRBV2 with TRBJ2-3; D unclear. The CDR3 length is 13 residues. CDR1 is SNHLY, CDR2 FYNNEI, per germline. The CDR3 is CASNEGRKDTQYF. CDR3 DNA sequence: TGTGCCAGCAATGAAGGCCGAAAGGATACGCAGTATTTT.

This clonotype was found a few times. V is TRBV4-2 and J is TRBJ1-2, with 8 bases that match TRBD1. Germline CDR1 is LGHNA and CDR2 is YNFKEQ. V dropped 2 bases and J dropped 4; count of bases not matched to a gene: 6. The CDR3 consists of 15 residues. The CDR3 loop is CASSQLDREGYGYTF. CDR3 coding DNA: TGTGCCAGCAGCCAACTGGACAGGGAGGGCTATGGCTACACCTTC.

The chain has TRBV5-1 and TRBJ2-7; D gene ambiguous. The DNA end is a closer match to TRBJ2-5, so the J assignment may be wrong. Germline V gene lookup returns CDR1 SGHRS and CDR2 YFSETQ. This CDR3 spans 15 amino acids. The CDR3 sequence is CASSLAQTVSGTQYF. As DNA, the CDR3 is TGCGCCAGCAGCTTGGCCCAGACGGTCTCAGGGACCCAGTACTTC.

The chain employs TRBV3-1 and TRBJ1-5; no firm D call. This CDR3 is 16 amino acids long. Germline V gives CDR1 LGHDT, CDR2 YNNKEL (reference sequence). V lost 1 base to trimming and J lost 0 bases, with 10 bases between them. In DNA form, the CDR3 reads TGTGCCAGCAGCCAAGTCGCCGGGGATAGCAATCAGCCCCAGCATTTT. It yields the protein CASSQVAGDSNQPQHF.

The chain employs TRBV7-2 and TRBJ2-4; unclear D gene. The tail of the sequence fits TRBJ2-7 better, so the J call may be wrong. This CDR3 spans 12 amino acids. Looked up from germline, CDR1 is SGHTA and CDR2 is FQGNSA. CDR3 region: CASSGYPYEQYF. The CDR3 bases are TGTGCCAGCAGCGGGTACCCCTACGAGCAGTACTTC.

The rearrangement uses TRBV9 and TRBJ2-1; D perhaps matches TRBD2 (6 bases). This CDR3 is built from 15 residues. The germline V and J ends were trimmed by 0 bases and 0 bases, with 7 bases remaining between them. From germline, CDR1 is SGDLS and CDR2 YYNGEE. The CDR3 here is CASSVDGGSYNEQFF. The CDR3 coding sequence is TGTGCCAGCAGCGTAGACGGGGGCTCCTACAATGAGCAGTTCTTC.

This clonotype was observed a handful of times. The chain uses TRBV7-9 and TRBJ1-2; D not certain. Per germline, CDR1 SEHNR and CDR2 FQNEAQ (reference sequence). V gave up 3 bases and J gave up 7 bases, with 12 bases separating them. CDR3 length equals 13 residues. The CDR3 DNA follows: TGTGCCAGCAGCTTGGTTGGAGGGTCTGGCTACACCTTC. Its translation is CASSLVGGSGYTF.